This T cell receptor beta chain is from a study of CD4+ T cells in melanoma. With regard to this clone: Its antigen remains unidentified.

The protocol was immunoSEQ multiplex PCR, while the TCRdb copy is restricted to in-frame clones and leaves out a portion. The data show about 140,000 clones, around 90% seen once. Study observations and caveats: In melanoma, neoantigen-specific CD4+ T cells reportedly differed in differentiation state. CD8+ T cell, macrophage and B cell function reportedly correlated with neoantigen-specific CD4+ T cells.

The clonotype comes from a human donor with melanoma.

CDR3 amino acids: CASSTNRGSYNEQFF. In nucleotides, the CDR3 is TGTGCCAGCTCAACAAACAGGGGTTCGTACAATGAGCAGTTCTTC. J is TRBJ2-1 and V is TRBV18; TRBD1 matches 7 bases. This CDR3 contains 15 residues. Germline V gene data show CDR1 as KGHSH and CDR2 as LQKENI. V shed 5 bases and J 4 bases; nucleotides not matched to a gene: 8.